This TCR beta chain was found in a study of spatial heterogeneity in lung cancer. Study summary: Tumor-region counts of TCR transcripts tracked strongly with a T cell module score from matched bulk RNA-seq. Findings and caveats of the study: Tumors with more nonsynonymous mutations had more expanded intratumoral alpha and beta TCRs.

Time point given: sample taken at primary tumor resection. This clonotype qualifies as medium-sized. The antigen is unknown. This beta chain came through as a stray read in a library set up for alpha chains, and its size says little. Each CDR3 protein gets one entry after TCRdb re-called the 5' RACE reads with MiXCR. Among around 4,000 distinct CDR3 sequences listed, roughly 5% were seen once. The CDR3 has 16 residues. Trimming stripped 0 bases from V and 2 bases from J, with 11 bases between. Per the germline V gene, CDR1 is DFQATT and CDR2 is SNEGSKA (reference sequence). The material sequenced was lung tumor tissue, taken at surgery. The sequence was obtained from a female donor with early-stage non-small cell lung cancer. This chain uses TRBV20-1 with TRBJ1-6; possible D gene TRBD1, 5 bases. CDR3 coding DNA: TGCAGTGCTAGAGATCTCCAGGGTGCCTATAATTCACCCCTCCACTTT. Amino acid sequence: CSARDLQGAYNSPLHF.